The 18 T cell receptor beta chains reported below all come from one sample, sequenced in a study of technical replicates of blood from a handful of donors. Clones were sequenced by immunoSEQ multiplex PCR, and TCRdb holds only the in-frame ones, with some missing. The table records 80,000 to 100,000 clones, 95% of them present only once. Sequenced material: T cells isolated from PBMCs. The receptors originated from a human donor in good health.

The chain links TRBV5-8 to TRBJ2-1; 7 bases are a match to TRBD2. In germline, CDR1 is SGHTS, CDR2 YDEGEE. There are 14 residues in the CDR3. Trimming took 4 bases from V and 5 from J; bases not matched to a gene: 6. In nucleotides, the CDR3 is TGTGCCAGCAGCCTACGGGACTATAACAATGAGCAGTTCTTC. As protein: CASSLRDYNNEQFF.

The chain uses TRBV6-5 and TRBJ2-7, with 12 bases matching TRBD2. CDR1 MNHEY and CDR2 SVGAGI come from the germline V gene. The CDR3 is made up of 14 amino acids. V trimming: 7 bases; J trimming: 0 bases; junction bases outside the gene matches: 1. The CDR3 loop is CASTSGGASYEQYF. The DNA for the CDR3 is TGTGCCAGCACTAGCGGGGGGGCCTCCTACGAGCAGTACTTC.

The chain recombines TRBV5-8 with TRBJ1-3; 9 positions agree with TRBD1. Germline assignment: CDR1 SGHTS and CDR2 YDEGEE. With V trimmed by 4 bases and J by 4 bases, 12 bases remained unmatched. This CDR3 region has 17 residues. The CDR3 DNA reads as TGTGCCAGCAGCCTTCTACCAGGACAGGGGCCAGGAAACACCATATATTTT. It is translated as CASSLLPGQGPGNTIYF. Supplemented by reference TRBV5-8 and TRBJ1-3, the full variable domain reads EAGVTQSPTHLIKTRGQQATLRCSPISGHTSVYWYQQALGLGLQFLLWYDEGEERNRGNFPPRFSGRQFPNYSSELNVNALELEDSALYLCASSLLPGQGPGNTIYFGEGSWLTVV.

The rearrangement joins TRBV11-3 to TRBJ2-7; D ambiguous. Trimming cost V 5 bases and J 3 bases, with 8 bases left between them. The CDR3 is 12 residues long. CDR1 is SGHNT, CDR2 YENEEA, per germline. The CDR3 spells CASSVTGYEQYF. The DNA of the CDR3 is TGTGCCAGCAGCGTAACCGGCTACGAGCAGTACTTC.

The chain uses TRBV27 and TRBJ2-5; 8 bases map to TRBD2. The CDR3 runs 15 residues. The V gene end was trimmed by 6 bases and the J gene end by 7 bases; junction bases not matched to a gene: 13. Germline loops: CDR1 MNHEY, CDR2 SMNVEV (reference sequence). DNA for the CDR3: TGTGCCAGCAGCCTGGGCCGGGAGGGCGCTGGGACCCAGTACTTC. It specifies CASSLGREGAGTQYF.

The rearrangement joins TRBV9 to TRBJ2-5, with 10 bases lining up with TRBD2. The V and J ends lost 5 bases and 7 bases, in that order; junction bases with no gene match: 8. CDR3 length equals 14 residues. CDR1 and CDR2 from the germline V gene are SGDLS and YYNGEE. CDR3 DNA: TGTGCCAGCAGTTACCTAGCGGGGGAGGGGACCCAGTACTTC. Its protein is CASSYLAGEGTQYF.

The chain employs TRBV25-1 and TRBJ1-2, with TRBD1 matching over 7 bases. Germline values: CDR1 MGHDK, CDR2 SYGVNS. The CDR3 length is 14 residues. Trimming at V came to 4 bases and at J to 14 bases, leaving 16 bases not matched to a gene. CDR3 loop: CASSVNRDSSPITF. The CDR3 DNA reads as TGTGCCAGCAGTGTAAATCGGGACAGTAGTCCTATAACCTTC.

The V gene is TRBV6-6, the J gene TRBJ2-7; tentatively, D is TRBD1 (6 bases). Deletions cut 6 bases from V and 5 bases from J, with 17 bases between. The germline V gene encodes CDR1 MNHNY and CDR2 SVGAGI (reference sequence). There are 14 residues in the CDR3. CDR3 nucleotide sequence: TGTGCCAGCAGCCCCCTCGGCAGGGGCAACGAGCAGTACTTC. Its protein product is CASSPLGRGNEQYF.

The chain uses TRBV6-1 and TRBJ1-1; 7 nucleotides agree with TRBD1. This CDR3 has 13 amino acids. V dropped 8 bases and J dropped 5; count of bases not matched to a gene: 8. CDR1 is MNHNS and CDR2 is SASEGT in the germline V gene. The CDR3 region has the DNA TGTGCCAGCCACGACAGGGCCTGGACTGAAGCTTTCTTT. Translated, it gives CASHDRAWTEAFF.

The chain uses TRBV5-1 and TRBJ2-1; TRBD2 agrees at 9 bases. The CDR3 runs 16 residues. Germline-derived CDR1 and CDR2 are SGHRS and YFSETQ. Trimming took 1 base from V and 5 from J; bases not matched to a gene: 7. The chain's CDR3 is CASSLIRLAADNEQFF. CDR3 nucleotide sequence: TGCGCCAGCAGCTTGATAAGACTAGCGGCAGACAATGAGCAGTTCTTC.

The rearrangement uses TRBV28 and TRBJ2-5, with 9 bases matching TRBD2. This CDR3 comprises 14 residues. Germline CDR1 and CDR2: MDHEN and SYDVKM. J gave up 5 bases and V 7 bases, and 8 bases lay outside the gene matches. CDR3 protein: CASTEREVWETQYF. CDR3 sequence (DNA): TGTGCCAGCACAGAGCGGGAGGTTTGGGAGACCCAGTACTTC.

The chain recombines TRBV7-9 with TRBJ1-1; D ambiguous. Germline loops: CDR1 SEHNR, CDR2 FQNEAQ (reference sequence). This CDR3 has 14 residues. Trimming pared 5 bases from V and 5 bases from J, leaving 15 bases between. The CDR3 sequence: CASSPEALGTEAFF. The CDR3 DNA reads TGTGCCAGCAGCCCTGAGGCCCTTGGAACTGAAGCTTTCTTT.

A single count supports this clone. The rearrangement joins TRBV18 to TRBJ1-2; 8 bases agree with TRBD1. Germline CDR1 KGHSH, CDR2 LQKENI. The CDR3 has 15 amino acids. The ends lost 3 bases at V and 2 bases at J; junction bases unmatched: 5. CDR3 sequence: CASSPRTGRNYGYTF. Here the CDR3 DNA reads TGTGCCAGCTCACCTCGGACAGGGAGGAACTATGGCTACACCTTC.

CDR3 protein: CASGLVLTPSSYNSPLHF. DNA for the CDR3: TGTGCTAGTGGTTTGGTATTGACACCGAGCTCCTATAATTCACCCCTCCACTTT. V gene TRBV12-5 combines with J gene TRBJ1-6; D remains unclear. V was trimmed by 0 bases and J by 0 bases, leaving 12 bases between them. This CDR3 comprises 18 residues. Germline V CDR1 and CDR2: LGHNT, FRNRAP.

The chain uses TRBV19 and TRBJ2-7; D is ambiguous. Germline V CDR1 and CDR2: LNHDA, SQIVND (reference sequence). CDR3 length: 14 residues. V lost 9 bases and J 2 bases, leaving 17 bases between the germline ends. The DNA for the CDR3 is TGTGCCAGCCGCGGAAGATCAAGCCCCTACGAGCAGTACTTC. It specifies CASRGRSSPYEQYF.

The rearrangement joins TRBV13 to TRBJ2-3; 11 positions agree with TRBD2. Trimming cost V 1 base and J 6 bases; bases outside gene matches: 6. Per the germline V gene, CDR1 is PRHDT and CDR2 is FYEKMQ (reference sequence). The CDR3 totals 16 residues. CDR3 sequence reads: CASSLVAGGHWDTQYF. The DNA for the CDR3 is TGTGCCAGCAGCTTAGTAGCGGGGGGGCATTGGGATACGCAGTATTTT.

This chain links TRBV2 with TRBJ1-1; TRBD1 is a possible D gene (5 bases). The germline gives CDR1 SNHLY, CDR2 FYNNEI. The ends were cut back, 3 bases at V and 7 bases at J, with 12 bases in the middle. The CDR3 loop spans 13 amino acids. The CDR3, as DNA: TGTGCCAGCAGTGATACGACAGAACTTGAAGCTTTCTTT. This sequence encodes CASSDTTELEAFF.

The chain couples TRBV18 to TRBJ2-7; possible D gene TRBD2, 6 bases. Germline values: CDR1 KGHSH, CDR2 LQKENI. The CDR3 length is 14 residues. Trimming pared 0 bases from V and 2 bases from J, leaving 8 bases between. The CDR3 spells CASSPPEGTYEQYF. For the CDR3, the DNA is TGTGCCAGCTCACCACCGGAGGGGACCTACGAGCAGTACTTC. Together with reference TRBV18 and TRBJ2-7, the CDR3 gives the full variable domain: NAGVMQNPRHLVRRRGQEARLRCSPMKGHSHVYWYRQLPEEGLKFMVYLQKENIIDESGMPKERFSAEFPKEGPSILRIQQVVRGDSAAYFCASSPPEGTYEQYFGPGTRLTVT.